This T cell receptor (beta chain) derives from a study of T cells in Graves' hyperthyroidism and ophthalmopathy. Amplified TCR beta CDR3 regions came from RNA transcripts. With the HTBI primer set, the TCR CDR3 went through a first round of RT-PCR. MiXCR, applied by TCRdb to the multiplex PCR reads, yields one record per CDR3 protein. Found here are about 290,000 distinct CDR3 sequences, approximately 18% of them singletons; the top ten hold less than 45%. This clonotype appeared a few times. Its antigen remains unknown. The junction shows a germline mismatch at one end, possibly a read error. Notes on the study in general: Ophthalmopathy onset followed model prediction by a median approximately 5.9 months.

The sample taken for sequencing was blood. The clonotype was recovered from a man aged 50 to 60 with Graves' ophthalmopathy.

The CDR3 loop reads CASSFGGVSGELFF. CDR3 in DNA: TGTGCCAGCAGTTTCGGGGGAGTCTCCGGAGAGCTGTTTTTT. This chain joins TRBV28 and TRBJ2-2, with a possible D match to TRBD2 (6 bases). Per germline, CDR1 MDHEN and CDR2 SYDVKM. The CDR3 has 14 residues.